This T cell receptor (beta chain) was captured in a study of Graves' ophthalmopathy and Graves' hyperthyroidism. RNA transcripts were the source from which TCR beta CDR3 regions were amplified. The authors performed first-round RT-PCR with HTBI primers and then a second-round multiplex PCR. Each CDR3 protein is one row after TCRdb ran MiXCR on the multiplex PCR reads. The table has hundreds of thousands of distinct CDR3 sequences, about 47% seen once; the top ten hold around 43%. A roughly 10 ml volume of fresh peripheral blood provided the PBMCs. J lost 1 base, V lost 8 bases, and 9 bases had no gene match. The germline CDR1 and CDR2 sequences are SQVTM and ANQGSEA. The length of the CDR3 is 14 residues.

This receptor was obtained from an adult man with Graves' ophthalmopathy. V and J are TRBV29-1 and TRBJ2-5; TRBD2 matches at 8 bases. Sequencing was performed on peripheral blood. CDR3 region: CSLAGQEFQETQYF. The CDR3 DNA reads as TGCAGCTTAGCGGGACAAGAATTCCAAGAGACCCAGTACTTC.